This TCR beta chain derives from a study of cytomegalovirus exposure and HLA in healthy donors. CDR1 is MNHNS and CDR2 is SASEGT in the germline V gene. The CDR3 has 13 residues. Trimming took off 4 bases at V and 6 bases at J, with 13 bases between the two ends. This clone was observed a handful of times. With 60 Vbeta and 13 Jbeta primers, the PCR was carried out. Sequencing used immunoSEQ multiplex PCR; TCRdb keeps in-frame clones, though not all of them. Here the sample spans approximately 150,000 clones, 80% to 90% being singletons. The receptor was derived from a woman aged 45-60 years in good health and CMV-seronegative. The rearrangement joins TRBV6-1 to TRBJ2-7; perhaps TRBD1 as D (5 bases). The sequenced sample was PBMCs. CDR3 region: CASSGQIGGEQYF. As DNA, the CDR3 is TGTGCCAGCAGTGGACAGATTGGTGGCGAGCAGTACTTC.